These 12 T cell receptor beta chains were sequenced from one sample in a study of control samples from healthy donors and cancer patients. Clones were read by immunoSEQ multiplex PCR, and TCRdb kept only the in-frame ones, dropping some. The data show about 130,000 clones, with around 90% seen just once and around 2.5% held by the top ten. The sequenced sample was blood. These receptors were obtained from a man aged 18 to 30 in good health.

This clone appeared once. This sequence joins TRBV7-2 and TRBJ2-6; tentative D call: TRBD1 (6 bases). V was clipped by 6 bases and J by 2 bases, with 14 bases between them. This CDR3 comprises 16 residues. Germline V gene data show CDR1 as SGHTA and CDR2 as FQGNSA. The CDR3 spells CASRPRGGTGANVLTF. CDR3 nucleotides: TGTGCCAGCAGACCTCGAGGGGGAACTGGGGCCAACGTCCTGACTTTC.

The chain employs TRBV5-6 and TRBJ1-2; 11 nucleotides agree with TRBD1. The CDR3 runs 18 residues. CDR1 and CDR2 (germline): SGHDT, YYEEEE. The junction had 14 bases not matched to a gene; V was cut back by 4 bases and J by 3 bases. The DNA of the CDR3 is TGTGCCAGCAGCAAAATATACCGGACAGGGGGCGATGACTATGGCTACACCTTC. Translation: CASSKIYRTGGDDYGYTF.

The rearrangement uses TRBV4-2 and TRBJ2-1, with 15 bases aligning to TRBD2. V shed 4 bases and J 1 base; nucleotides not matched to a gene: 14. The CDR3 spans 21 residues. The germline V gene encodes CDR1 LGHNA and CDR2 YNFKEQ. CDR3 sequence reads: CASSPPVGGLAGGPSYNEQFF. As DNA, the CDR3 is TGTGCCAGCAGCCCACCGGTCGGAGGACTAGCGGGAGGGCCGTCCTACAATGAGCAGTTCTTC.

The chain joins TRBV3-1 (or the pseudogene TRBV3-2) to TRBJ1-3, with D tentatively TRBD1 (5 bases). Germline V gives CDR1 LGHDT, CDR2 YNNKEL (reference sequence). The V end lost 6 bases, the J end lost 0 bases, and 12 bases lay between the germline ends. The CDR3 totals 15 residues. The CDR3 bases are TGTGCCAGCAGTCCAGGGCCCAACTCTGGAAACACCATATATTTT. It is translated as CASSPGPNSGNTIYF.

V usage is TRBV5-1 and J usage is TRBJ2-1, with a weak D call TRBD2 (6 bases). Per germline, CDR1 SGHRS and CDR2 YFSETQ. The CDR3 totals 16 residues. V dropped 4 bases and J dropped 9 bases, with 23 bases sitting between them. The CDR3 DNA reads as TGCGCCAGCAGCCCAACTCCGGGAGCCCTACGGGGTGAGCAGTTCTTC. Protein sequence: CASSPTPGALRGEQFF.

The V gene is TRBV9, the J gene TRBJ2-5; TRBD2 aligns across 15 bases. CDR3 length equals 19 residues. The V gene's germline CDR1 is SGDLS and CDR2 YYNGEE. V gave up 4 bases and J gave up 0 bases; unmatched junction bases: 10. CDR3 in amino acids: CASSKTGTSGGSYQETQYF. CDR3 nucleotides: TGTGCCAGCAGCAAGACCGGGACTAGCGGGGGGTCGTACCAAGAGACCCAGTACTTC.

The rearrangement joins TRBV5-1 to TRBJ2-3; D call uncertain. Trimming stripped 0 bases from V and 1 base from J, with 6 bases between. Germline V gives CDR1 SGHRS, CDR2 YFSETQ. This CDR3 contains 14 residues. CDR3 in DNA: TGCGCCAGCAGCTTGGCCAAGGGCACAGATACGCAGTATTTT. Protein product: CASSLAKGTDTQYF.

The gene calls are TRBV3-1 (or the pseudogene TRBV3-2) and TRBJ1-4; D possibly corresponds to TRBD1 (6 bases). CDR3 size: 15 residues. V lost 4 bases to trimming and J lost 8 bases, with 17 bases between them. The germline CDR1 and CDR2 sequences are LGHDT and YNNKEL (reference sequence). CDR3 loop: CASSPGAGEVEKLFF. The CDR3 DNA reads TGTGCCAGCAGCCCCGGGGCAGGGGAGGTGGAAAAACTGTTTTTT.

V is TRBV12-3 or TRBV12-4 and J is TRBJ1-2; D is uncertain. V gave up 7 bases and J gave up 3 bases, with 9 bases separating them. There are 12 residues in the CDR3. CDR3 amino acids: CASTLGDYGYTF. The CDR3 DNA reads as TGTGCCAGCACCCTGGGCGACTATGGCTACACCTTC.

The chain uses TRBV7-8 and TRBJ2-5; D is uncertain. CDR1 SGHVS and CDR2 FQNEAQ come from the germline V gene. V lost 5 bases and J 4 bases, leaving 11 bases between the germline ends. The CDR3 loop spans 13 amino acids. The chain's CDR3 is CASSPEVGETQYF. The CDR3 DNA follows: TGTGCCAGCAGCCCAGAGGTGGGAGAGACCCAGTACTTC.

With respect to this clone: Its ends do not fully match the called genes, so a read error is possible. The chain joins TRBV9 to TRBJ2-1, with D perhaps TRBD1 or TRBD2 (5 bases each). There are 13 residues in the CDR3. Germline CDR1 SGDLS, CDR2 YYNGEE. CDR3 residues: CASSVGLTHPGLF. CDR3 in DNA: TGTGCCAGCAGCGTAGGTCTGACACACCCGGGGCTCTTC.

The chain couples TRBV19 to TRBJ2-1; 10 bases are shared with TRBD2. The CDR3 runs 17 residues. Germline-derived CDR1 and CDR2 are LNHDA and SQIVND (reference sequence). The junction had 13 bases not matched to a gene; V was cut back by 11 bases and J by 0 bases. CDR3 amino acids: CAEWAAGGPSSYNEQFF. The CDR3 nucleotides read TGTGCCGAATGGGCAGCGGGAGGGCCTAGCTCCTACAATGAGCAGTTCTTC.